This T cell receptor beta chain was sequenced during a study of patients and donors after allogeneic stem cell transplantation. Via MiXCR, TCRdb re-called the RT-PCR reads, giving one row per CDR3 protein. The sample has 84,000 or so distinct CDR3 sequences; 48% are singletons. The V end lost 8 bases, the J end lost 0 bases, and 7 bases lay between the germline ends. The CDR3 spans 12 residues. The receptor was isolated from a human donor who was either an allogeneic HSCT recipient or a stem cell or donor lymphocyte infusion donor (not recorded which). It is not recorded whose cells these are; they may come from a transplant donor. The sequencing input was blood, either unsorted or a sorted T cell fraction (not recorded which). The J gene is TRBJ2-5, the V gene TRBV12-3 or TRBV12-4, with D perhaps matching TRBD1 (5 bases). DNA for the CDR3: TGTGCCAGCCAGGGAAACCAAGAGACCCAGTACTTC. It codes for CASQGNQETQYF.